The clone carrying this T cell receptor beta chain showed up just a few times. The source of the sample is a study of blood T cells in healthy people across ages. The germline V gene encodes CDR1 MNHNY and CDR2 SVGAGI (reference sequence). This CDR3 region has 14 residues. V lost 6 bases to trimming and J lost 5 bases; unmatched junction nucleotides: 6. A second roughly 7 to 12 cycle PCR used barcoded and J-beta primers. A single record per CDR3 protein comes from TCRdb applying MiXCR to the 5' RACE reads. This table holds 1.5 million to 2 million distinct CDR3 sequences, 30% to 40% found once. This chain connects TRBV6-6 to TRBJ1-4; 7 bases agree with TRBD1. The sequenced material came from blood. This clonotype originated in a woman younger than 45 in good health. The CDR3 protein is CASRPGQPNEKLFF. As DNA, the CDR3 is TGTGCCAGCAGACCGGGACAGCCCAATGAAAAACTGTTTTTT.